The clone carrying this T cell receptor (beta chain) came up a few times. The record originates from a study of blood T cell repertoires in COVID-19. The wider study: Sample material is recorded as cDNA or gDNA derived from T cells, B-cell-depleted T cells, or PBMCs.

In the original processing: Amplifying reference gene primers gave estimates of nucleated cell counts. Repertoires were generated with immunoSEQ multiplex PCR, while TCRdb's copy carries only in-frame clones and drops some. V, J and clone size derive from that table, while D and trimming were established from the DNA sequence. The sample has over 200,000 clones, around 80% seen once. Enrolment of Seattle patients took place during active infection, and they were followed longitudinally. The germline V gene encodes CDR1 LGHNT and CDR2 FRNRAP. Trimming removed 0 bases from V and 14 bases from J; junction bases left unmatched: 3. This CDR3 contains 13 residues.

The chain employs TRBV12-5 and TRBJ1-4, with TRBD1 identical over 10 bases. The source of this sequence is a woman older than 75 with COVID-19, enrolled during active disease. The sequencing input was peripheral blood. CDR3 sequence reads: CASGLVGTGVLFF. The CDR3 DNA is TGTGCTAGTGGTTTGGTAGGGACAGGGGTCCTGTTTTTT.